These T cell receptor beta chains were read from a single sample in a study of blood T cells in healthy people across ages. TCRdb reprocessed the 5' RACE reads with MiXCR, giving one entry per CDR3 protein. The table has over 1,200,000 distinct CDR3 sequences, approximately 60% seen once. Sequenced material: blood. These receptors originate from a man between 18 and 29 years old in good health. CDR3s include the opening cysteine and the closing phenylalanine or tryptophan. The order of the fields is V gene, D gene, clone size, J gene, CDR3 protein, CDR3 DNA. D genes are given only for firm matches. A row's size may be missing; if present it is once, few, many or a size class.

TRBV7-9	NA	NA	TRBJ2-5	CASSHDRLREQYF	TGTGCCAGCAGCCACGACCGCTTGAGGGAGCAGTACTTC
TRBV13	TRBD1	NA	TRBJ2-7	CASSPGTGLEQYF	TGTGCCAGCAGCCCCGGGACAGGGCTCGAGCAGTACTTC
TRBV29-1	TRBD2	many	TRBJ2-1	CSVSGSSTYNEQFF	TGCAGCGTTAGCGGGAGTTCCACCTACAATGAGCAGTTCTTC
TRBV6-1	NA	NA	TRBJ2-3	CASRILQDTQYF	TGTGCCAGCAGAATACTCCAAGATACGCAGTATTTT
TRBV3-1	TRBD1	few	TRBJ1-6	CASSQGWPQGAISPLHF	TGTGCCAGCAGCCAAGGGTGGCCACAGGGGGCAATTTCACCCCTCCACTTT
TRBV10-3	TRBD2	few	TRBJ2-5	CAIGGTSGETQYF	TGTGCCATCGGGGGGACTAGCGGTGAGACCCAGTACTTC
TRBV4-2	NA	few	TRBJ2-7	CASSQGSTASSYEQYF	TGTGCCAGCAGCCAAGGTTCAACAGCCTCTTCCTACGAGCAGTACTTC
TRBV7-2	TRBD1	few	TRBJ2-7	CASSLADRAGVPEQYF	TGTGCCAGCAGCTTAGCTGACAGGGCAGGGGTTCCTGAGCAGTACTTC
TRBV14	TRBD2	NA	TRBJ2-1	CASSRYIAGGSANLGQFF	TGTGCCAGCAGCCGCTATATAGCGGGGGGGAGCGCCAACTTGGGGCAGTTCTTC
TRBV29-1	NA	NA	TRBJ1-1	CSAFGSMNTEAFF	TGCAGCGCCTTCGGATCCATGAACACTGAAGCTTTCTTT
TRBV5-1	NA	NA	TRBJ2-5	CASSIPGGGQETQYF	TGCGCCAGCAGCATACCAGGGGGGGGCCAAGAGACCCAGTACTTC
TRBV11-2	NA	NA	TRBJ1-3	CASSLDSSGNTIYF	TGTGCCAGCAGCTTAGACAGCTCTGGAAACACCATATATTTT
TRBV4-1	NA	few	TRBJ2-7	CASSQVSSGGYEQYF	TGCGCCAGCAGCCAAGTTAGTAGTGGCGGCTACGAGCAGTACTTC
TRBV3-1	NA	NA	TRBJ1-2	CASSPFSSDPRFGYTF	TGTGCCAGCAGCCCTTTTTCGTCGGACCCTCGGTTTGGCTACACCTTC
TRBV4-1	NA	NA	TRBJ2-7	CASSPRDREQYF	TGCGCCAGTAGCCCCAGGGACCGCGAGCAGTACTTC
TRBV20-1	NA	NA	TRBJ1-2	CSAPQASGYGYTF	TGCAGTGCTCCCCAGGCGAGCGGCTATGGCTACACCTTC
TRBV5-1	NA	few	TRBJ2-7	CASSTGPGTGEQYF	TGCGCCAGCAGCACGGGACCAGGGACCGGCGAGCAGTACTTC
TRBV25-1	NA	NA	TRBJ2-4	CASSETGFAKNIQYF	TGTGCCAGCAGTGAAACCGGGTTTGCCAAAAACATTCAGTACTTC
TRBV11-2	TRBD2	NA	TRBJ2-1	CASSSLSGGTGSYNEQFF	TGTGCCAGCAGCTCCCTTAGCGGGGGGACCGGCTCCTACAATGAGCAGTTCTTC
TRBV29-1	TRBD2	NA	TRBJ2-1	CALSGSASYNEQFF	TGCGCTCTTAGCGGGAGTGCGTCCTACAATGAGCAGTTCTTC
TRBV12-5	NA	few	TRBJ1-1	CASGLHTEAFF	TGTGCTAGTGGTTTGCACACTGAAGCTTTCTTT
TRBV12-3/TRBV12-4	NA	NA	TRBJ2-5	CASSPSAPTPQETQYF	TGTGCCAGCAGTCCAAGTGCTCCTACACCTCAAGAGACCCAGTACTTC
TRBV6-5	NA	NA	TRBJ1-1	CASSYSIRIVNTEAFF	TGTGCCAGCAGTTACTCGATACGGATAGTAAACACTGAAGCTTTCTTT